What follows describes a single TCR beta chain. Which antigen it targets is not known. Qualities for individual bases were not recorded, and no much larger clone is one base off. The sample is drawn from a study of blood T cells in healthy people across ages (dated by TCRdb to the mid-2010s). Regarding the research as a whole: In model experiments, template switching captured about one uniquely barcoded TCR beta cDNA molecule for every two T cells. Donors of different ages were randomly distributed across sequencing lanes to avoid experimental bias. To track age-related changes in TCR beta repertoire diversity, the study relied on deep sequencing normalized with unique cDNA molecular identifiers. The donors were split into four age groups: young (average 16 years), middle-aged (39), aged (roughly 60) and long-lived (roughly 77). The study analyzed two additional independent replicas of 1 million unique cDNA reads from the same blood draw for two donors, one aged 18 to 29 and one aged 80 or older.

From the germline V gene, CDR1 is SGHRS and CDR2 is YFSETQ. Inclusive of the bounding cysteine and phenylalanine, the CDR3 is 16 residues long. The entry retains the CDR3 DNA only, 48 bases that are in frame from base 1. V ends up 3 bases short and J 3 bases short, with an unmatched junction base count of 9. The donors were roughly 40 Caucasian individuals from Russia, aged about 6 to 95 years, who were systemically healthy. Ten milliliters of peripheral blood were drawn from each donor into EDTA-treated Vacutainer tubes. Ficoll-Paque density-gradient centrifugation was used to isolate PBMCs, with at least 7 million per sample. Trizol reagent was used to extract total RNA from PBMCs, with at least 5.5 micrograms per sample. For every donor, flow cytometry on a PBMC aliquot measured the percentage of naive CD45RAhigh/CD27high T cells. General conclusions and limits of the study: Observed TCR beta diversity per million T cells fell roughly linearly with age, and a significant reduction was already apparent by age about 38. Since profiling was done on bulk unsorted PBMCs, naive and antigen-experienced compartments could not be conclusively compared. Estimates of total diversity based on one million sequenced T cells were considered lower bounds and underestimates. Donor CMV infection status was unknown, potentially confounding age-related changes in expanded clonotypes. The long-lived group showed more naive CD4+ T cells, fewer expanded clones and increased TCR diversity than the aged group, suggesting age selection. A strong correlation was found between observed TCR beta diversity and the percentage of naive T cells measured by flow cytometry.

The library was built by means of 5' RACE. Sequencing took place on an Illumina HiSeq 2500. A second PCR of roughly 7 to 11 cycles was performed with a sample-barcoded 5' primer and a J-beta primer mix. Each TCR beta cDNA molecule received a unique molecular identifier from a template-switch 5' adaptor carrying 12 random nucleotides. Each sample yielded at least 2.5 million CDR3-containing paired-end reads. The Mint cDNA synthesis kit, primed by a TRBC-specific oligonucleotide, was used to synthesize first-strand cDNA from all RNA. Following uracil-DNA glycosylase treatment, a first 18-cycle PCR with universal primers M1SS and BC2_uni_R was performed on all cDNA. The study's processing was this. For normalization, 1 million high-quality reads, each with a distinct molecular identifier, were randomly selected from each sample. Instead of being binned into consensus sequences, reads that shared molecular identifiers were thrown out. CDR3 identification, clonotype clustering and error correction used MiTCR with a Q25 quality threshold and the strictest error-elimination algorithm. A nonparametric unseen species model with Euler transformation was used to estimate lower-bound total TCR beta diversity. Using fastp trimming at Q25 and MiXCR clonotype assembly, TCRdb reanalyzed the public sequencing data and kept in-frame beta chains. One record per CDR3 amino acid sequence lists the most common genes and DNA. TCRdb assigned the V and J calls; the authors' analysis was not used. For this sample the table gives some 1.5 million distinct CDR3 sequences, of which roughly 27% were detected only once. The ten top clones hold roughly 8% of the sample.

This chain is built from TRBV5-1 and TRBJ2-3; 8 central bases correspond to TRBD2. Sequenced material: blood. The origin of this receptor is a woman between 25 and 40 years old in good health. The CDR3 sequence is CASSSVGGGRTDTQYF. The DNA sequence is TGCGCCAGCAGCTCCGTCGGGGGGGGGAGGACAGATACGCAGTATTTT.